Shown below are 3 T cell receptor beta chains from a single sample sequenced in a study of blood T cell repertoires in COVID-19. Here immunoSEQ multiplex PCR was the method, and the copy in TCRdb shows in-frame clones only, minus some. The table records about 160,000 clones, approximately 85% of them present only once. What was sequenced was peripheral blood. These receptors originate from a man aged 60 to 69 with active or convalescent COVID-19.

The V and J genes are TRBV4-2 and TRBJ1-1; D may be TRBD1 (5 bases). This CDR3 region has 13 residues. Trimming stripped 0 bases from V and 6 bases from J, with 8 bases between. Germline CDR1 reads LGHNA; CDR2 reads YNFKEQ. CDR3 sequence: CASSQEPGSEAFF. CDR3 bases: TGTGCCAGCAGCCAAGAACCAGGGTCTGAAGCTTTCTTT.

The chain recombines TRBV7-9 with TRBJ1-1; the D is unclear. V was pared by 5 bases and J by 1 base, with 11 bases between. Looked up from germline, CDR1 is SEHNR and CDR2 is FQNEAQ (reference sequence). The CDR3 covers 14 residues. This chain's CDR3 is CASSTGIPNTEAFF. CDR3 nucleotides: TGTGCCAGCAGCACCGGGATCCCGAACACTGAAGCTTTCTTT.

The V and J genes are TRBV2 and TRBJ2-5; D is unresolved. The CDR3 has 11 amino acids. Trimming pared 5 bases from V and 2 bases from J, leaving 3 bases between. CDR1 is SNHLY, CDR2 FYNNEI, per germline. CDR3 amino acids: CASSYQETQYF. The CDR3 DNA reads as TGTGCCAGCAGTTATCAAGAGACCCAGTACTTC.